This is a list of T cell receptor beta chains from one sample in a study of cytomegalovirus exposure and HLA in healthy donors. TCRdb's copy holds only in-frame clones and misses some; the assay was immunoSEQ multiplex PCR. The profile covers fewer than 200,000 clones, with approximately 80% appearing a single time and 1.3% taken by the ten largest. The sample consisted of PBMCs. The receptors come from a man under 40 in good health and CMV-seronegative. Each CDR3 is given with its conserved first and last residue. D genes are given only for firm matches. The size field is filled for only some rows; it gives once, few, many or a size class.

j_call: TRBJ2-1
clone_size: .
v_call: TRBV5-6
d_call: TRBD2
cdr3_nt: TGTGCCAGCAGCTTTAGCGGGATTGAGCAGTTCTTC
cdr3_aa: CASSFSGIEQFF

j_call: TRBJ1-1
clone_size: .
v_call: TRBV5-1
d_call: TRBD1
cdr3_nt: TGCGCCAGCAGTCGGGACAGCTCCAACACTGAAGCTTTCTTT
cdr3_aa: CASSRDSSNTEAFF

j_call: TRBJ1-1
clone_size: few
v_call: TRBV19
d_call: .
cdr3_nt: TGTGCCAGTGGGCCTACTACAGGCTTGGGGGGCACTGAAGCTTTCTTT
cdr3_aa: CASGPTTGLGGTEAFF

j_call: TRBJ1-2
clone_size: .
v_call: TRBV7-8
d_call: .
cdr3_nt: TGTGCCAGCAGCCTACAGGGAGGGTATGGCTACACCTTC
cdr3_aa: CASSLQGGYGYTF

j_call: TRBJ2-6
clone_size: once
v_call: TRBV5-1
d_call: TRBD1
cdr3_nt: TGCGCCAGCAGCTTGGGGACAGGCGACTCTGGGGCCAACGTCCTGACTTTC
cdr3_aa: CASSLGTGDSGANVLTF

j_call: TRBJ1-2
clone_size: .
v_call: TRBV5-4
d_call: .
cdr3_nt: TGTGCCAGCAGCCCCGGGATGTATGGCTACACCTTC
cdr3_aa: CASSPGMYGYTF

j_call: TRBJ2-1
clone_size: .
v_call: TRBV5-6
d_call: TRBD1
cdr3_nt: TGTGCCAGCAGCTTGGTTCCGGACAGGGCTGACTACAATGAGCAGTTCTTC
cdr3_aa: CASSLVPDRADYNEQFF

j_call: TRBJ1-3
clone_size: .
v_call: TRBV28
d_call: .
cdr3_nt: TGTGCCAGCAGTGCGACAGGTGGTCCCTCTGGAAACACCATATATTTT
cdr3_aa: CASSATGGPSGNTIYF

j_call: TRBJ2-2
clone_size: .
v_call: TRBV15
d_call: TRBD2
cdr3_nt: TGTGCCACCAGCTTGGGGGGGGGAACCGGGGAGCTGTTTTTT
cdr3_aa: CATSLGGGTGELFF

j_call: TRBJ1-2
clone_size: .
v_call: TRBV7-2
d_call: .
cdr3_nt: TGTGCCAGCAGCTTAGCACGGACAAGAGCCTATGGCTACACCTTC
cdr3_aa: CASSLARTRAYGYTF